The 27 T cell receptor beta chains below were found in one sample sequenced in a study of T-cell reconstitution after alpha-beta-depleted transplantation in children. The TCRbeta library was prepared with unique molecular identifiers. In TCRdb, the PCR reads were re-called with MiXCR into one record per CDR3 protein. The repertoire includes 95,000 to 150,000 distinct CDR3 sequences, roughly 23% of them detected once, and about 10% sits in the top ten. The material sequenced was PBMCs, mostly from graft donor cells, taken 180 days after TCRalphabeta/CD19-depleted stem cell transplant. The origin of the receptors is a male patient aged 2-10 years who had a stem cell transplant for chronic granulomatous disease, so the T cells may come from the graft donor.

The genes are TRBV5-1 and TRBJ2-2; no clear D gene. This CDR3 has 14 amino acids. The germline V and J ends were trimmed by 0 bases and 4 bases, with 7 bases remaining between them. CDR1 and CDR2 from the germline V gene are SGHRS and YFSETQ. CDR3 sequence: CASSLASATGELFF. In DNA form, the CDR3 reads TGCGCCAGCAGCTTGGCCAGCGCCACCGGGGAGCTGTTTTTT. The full variable domain, with the rest looked up from reference TRBV5-1 and TRBJ2-2, is KAGVTQTPRYLIKTRGQQVTLSCSPISGHRSVSWYQQTPGQGLQFLFEYFSETQRNKGNFPGRFSGRQFSNSRSEMNVSTLELGDSALYLCASSLASATGELFFGEGSRLTVL.

This clonotype appeared many times. The genes are TRBV7-6 and TRBJ2-7; D is uncertain. CDR3 length: 13 residues. Looked up from germline, CDR1 is SGHVS and CDR2 is FNYEAQ. V was trimmed by 3 bases and J by 1 base, leaving 7 bases between them. The CDR3 sequence: CASSFDGSYEQYF. The CDR3 nucleotides read TGTGCCAGCAGCTTCGACGGATCCTACGAGCAGTACTTC.

This clonotype was detected ten times or more. The J gene is TRBJ2-3, the V gene TRBV20-1; 9 positions agree with TRBD2. CDR3 length: 18 amino acids. Germline CDR1 DFQATT, CDR2 SNEGSKA (reference sequence). With V trimmed by 2 bases and J by 4 bases, 16 bases remained unmatched. The CDR3 sequence: CSARSLGLAGYRADTQYF. CDR3 in DNA: TGCAGTGCTAGATCCCTGGGGCTAGCGGGATATCGGGCAGATACGCAGTATTTT.

The table lists this clonotype with a few counts. The CDR3 sequence: CASSRATSPGLAGRSYEQYF. Here the CDR3 DNA reads TGTGCCAGCAGTCGCGCCACTTCACCGGGACTAGCGGGACGCTCCTACGAGCAGTACTTC. V gene TRBV6-2 or TRBV6-3 combines with J gene TRBJ2-7; 13 bases fit TRBD2. CDR1 MNHEY and CDR2 SVGEGT come from the germline V gene. V gave up 5 bases and J gave up 0 bases; unmatched junction bases: 16. The CDR3 loop spans 20 amino acids.

This clonotype was seen many times. The chain recombines TRBV28 with TRBJ2-1; D might be TRBD1 (6 bases). V was trimmed by 1 base and J by 5 bases, leaving 9 bases between them. The CDR3 loop spans 14 amino acids. The germline CDR1 and CDR2 sequences are MDHEN and SYDVKM. The CDR3 DNA follows: TGTGCCAGCAGTTTATCCGGGACAAACAATGAGCAGTTCTTC. As protein: CASSLSGTNNEQFF.

The CDR3 DNA reads TGTGCCAGCAGCTTAGCGTACCCGCACGAGCAGTACTTC. This gives the protein CASSLAYPHEQYF. V usage is TRBV7-2 and J usage is TRBJ2-7, with D hard to call. This CDR3 region has 13 residues. The germline CDR1 and CDR2 sequences are SGHTA and FQGNSA. V lost 0 bases, J lost 5 bases, and 8 bases lay in between.

This clonotype was counted at least ten times. This chain links TRBV18 with TRBJ1-3; D unresolved. The CDR3 length is 17 residues. V gave up 2 bases and J gave up 1 base, with 15 bases separating them. Germline CDR1 is KGHSH and CDR2 is LQKENI. The CDR3 protein is CASSPYAGSRSGNTIYF. CDR3 DNA: TGTGCCAGCTCACCATATGCGGGGTCGAGGTCTGGAAACACCATATATTTT.

This clonotype was seen many times. The chain uses TRBV28 and TRBJ2-7; a weak D match, TRBD2 (6 bases). Per the germline V gene, CDR1 is MDHEN and CDR2 is SYDVKM. This CDR3 is built from 16 residues. The V and J ends lost 1 base and 2 bases respectively, with 15 bases between them. CDR3 coding DNA: TGTGCCAGCAGTTTATACACCCTGACTAGGGCCTACGAGCAGTACTTC. The encoded protein is CASSLYTLTRAYEQYF.

This clonotype was counted between two and nine times. The chain combines TRBV27 with TRBJ2-7, with D possibly TRBD2 on 6 matching bases. Germline V lookup: CDR1 MNHEY, CDR2 SMNVEV (reference sequence). Between the trimmed V and J ends, which lost 3 bases and 4 bases, there was a span of 13 bases. The CDR3 covers 14 residues. The CDR3 here is CASSFGGTWYEQYF. The CDR3 DNA is TGTGCCAGCAGTTTCGGGGGAACATGGTACGAGCAGTACTTC.

This clonotype is a singleton in its sample. The chain joins TRBV11-2 to TRBJ2-3; 7 nucleotides line up with TRBD1. This CDR3 is 21 amino acids long. Losses at the gene ends were 1 base for V and 0 bases for J; bases not matched to a gene: 19. Per germline, CDR1 SGHAT and CDR2 FQNNGV. The CDR3 is CASSLVSGTVMRPTSTDTQYF. DNA of the CDR3: TGTGCCAGCAGCTTAGTGTCTGGGACAGTCATGCGTCCGACTAGCACAGATACGCAGTATTTT.

This chain connects TRBV20-1 to TRBJ2-7; 11 bases agree with TRBD2. The germline gives CDR1 DFQATT, CDR2 SNEGSKA (reference sequence). Losses at the gene ends were 2 bases for V and 0 bases for J; bases not matched to a gene: 12. The CDR3 runs to 18 residues. The CDR3 is CSARSFLSSGGNSYEQYF. DNA for the CDR3: TGCAGTGCTAGATCCTTCTTGTCTAGCGGGGGGAACTCCTACGAGCAGTACTTC.

This clonotype was counted at least ten times. The chain links TRBV27 to TRBJ2-5, with D maybe TRBD2 (5 bases). The germline gives CDR1 MNHEY, CDR2 SMNVEV (reference sequence). The CDR3 runs to 13 residues. Trimming took off 1 base at V and 5 bases at J, with 8 bases between the two ends. As DNA, the CDR3 is TGTGCCAGCAGTTTATATTCGGGGGAGACCCAGTACTTC. Translated: CASSLYSGETQYF.

This clonotype has only a few counts. The CDR3 loop is CASRRDIRDLTF. In DNA, the CDR3 is TGTGCCAGCAGGCGGGACATTCGGGACCTGACTTTC. This sequence joins TRBV12-3 or TRBV12-4 and TRBJ2-6, with D tentatively TRBD1 or TRBD2 (6 bases each). This CDR3 comprises 12 residues. V was pared by 6 bases and J by 15 bases, with 15 bases between.

The chain carries TRBV12-3 or TRBV12-4 and TRBJ2-1; 12 positions match TRBD2. Germline trimming cut 6 bases from V and 6 bases from J; bases unmatched to any gene: 12. CDR3 size: 17 residues. The CDR3, as DNA: TGTGCCAGCAGCAGCACTAGCGGGGGGACCTTTTCCAATGAGCAGTTCTTC. Translated, it gives CASSSTSGGTFSNEQFF.

This clonotype occurred many times. The chain joins TRBV14 to TRBJ2-7; maybe TRBD1 (6 bases). With 0 bases removed from V and 3 bases from J, the gap between germline ends came to 18 bases. Looked up from germline, CDR1 is SGHDN and CDR2 is FVKESK. This CDR3 contains 17 residues. The CDR3 loop reads CASSQDGLSRGFYEQYF. CDR3 DNA: TGTGCCAGCAGCCAAGATGGCCTATCGAGGGGGTTCTACGAGCAGTACTTC.

The table lists this clonotype with many counts. The chain joins TRBV25-1 to TRBJ2-7; D gene unclear. The V gene lost 1 base and the J gene lost 0 bases, with 10 bases spanning the gap. From germline, CDR1 is MGHDK and CDR2 SYGVNS. The CDR3 is 15 amino acids. CDR3 residues: CASSEWIESSYEQYF. CDR3 nucleotide sequence: TGTGCCAGCAGTGAATGGATAGAGAGCTCCTACGAGCAGTACTTC.

This clonotype has a count of ten or more. The chain has TRBV20-1 and TRBJ2-5; no definite D call. Trimming cost V 4 bases and J 2 bases, with 14 bases left between them. The germline CDR1 and CDR2 sequences are DFQATT and SNEGSKA (reference sequence). The CDR3 has 14 residues. The CDR3 loop is CSAIRRFSQETQYF. The CDR3 nucleotides read TGCAGTGCTATTCGGCGGTTCTCACAAGAGACCCAGTACTTC.

This clonotype was observed at least ten times. V gene TRBV7-9 combines with J gene TRBJ2-7; D perhaps matches TRBD2 (5 bases). Germline V gives CDR1 SEHNR, CDR2 FQNEAQ (reference sequence). CDR3 length: 14 residues. Trimming shortened V by 3 bases and J by 7 bases, and 16 bases separated the two germline ends. The CDR3 DNA sequence: TGTGCCAGCAGCTTCGGGCTAGCAAGAGGGGAGCAGTACTTC. Residues: CASSFGLARGEQYF.

The rearrangement links TRBV18 to TRBJ2-3; weak D call: TRBD1 (8 bases). The CDR3 consists of 17 residues. Germline-derived CDR1 and CDR2 are KGHSH and LQKENI. The V end lost 4 bases, the J end lost 5 bases, and 22 bases lay between the germline ends. CDR3 sequence reads: CASSRREGQGGGDTQYF. DNA for the CDR3: TGTGCCAGCTCACGTCGGGAAGGACAGGGCGGGGGAGATACGCAGTATTTT.

The table lists this clonotype with a few counts. The V and J genes are TRBV12-3 or TRBV12-4 and TRBJ2-1; 8 nucleotides agree with TRBD2. V dropped 6 bases and J dropped 12; count of bases not matched to a gene: 7. CDR3 size: 12 residues. The CDR3 is CASSSGTRGQFF. CDR3 DNA: TGTGCCAGCAGCAGCGGGACTAGGGGGCAGTTCTTC.

J is TRBJ2-1 and V is TRBV11-1; D tentatively reads TRBD1 or TRBD2 (6 bases each). The V gene's germline CDR1 is SGHAT and CDR2 FQDESV (reference sequence). The CDR3 loop spans 15 amino acids. V lost 1 base, J lost 10 bases, and 17 bases lay in between. CDR3 sequence (DNA): TGTGCCAGCAGCTTAGAGGGGGGCCTACAATCAGAGCAGTTCTTC. Translation gives CASSLEGGLQSEQFF.

CDR3: CSARDRNNSPLHF. The CDR3 nucleotides read TGCAGTGCCCGGGACAGAAATAATTCACCCCTCCACTTT. The chain joins TRBV20-1 to TRBJ1-6; 7 bases map to TRBD1. The CDR3 spans 13 residues. V dropped 6 bases and J dropped 5; count of bases not matched to a gene: 4. From germline, CDR1 is DFQATT and CDR2 SNEGSKA (reference sequence).

In its sample, this clonotype was seen many times. This rearrangement joins TRBV18 to TRBJ2-6; D is unclear. Germline CDR1 KGHSH, CDR2 LQKENI. With 4 bases removed from V and 2 bases from J, the gap between germline ends came to 18 bases. The CDR3 spans 18 residues. CDR3 coding DNA: TGTGCCAGCTCACTGGTGGTAGCATCACCAGCTGGGGCCAACGTCCTGACTTTC. Translated: CASSLVVASPAGANVLTF.

The table lists this clonotype with many counts. This chain connects TRBV27 to TRBJ2-7, with D perhaps matching TRBD1 or TRBD2 (5 bases each). CDR3 size: 14 residues. CDR1 MNHEY and CDR2 SMNVEV come from the germline V gene (reference sequence). The ends were cut back, 10 bases at V and 6 bases at J, with 22 bases in the middle. DNA for the CDR3: TGTGCCATCCCCCCGGGACCCTTATTTTTCGAGCAGTACTTC. Its translation is CAIPPGPLFFEQYF.

This clonotype occurred many times. The V and J genes are TRBV18 and TRBJ2-5; D unresolved. V was trimmed by 3 bases and J by 7 bases, leaving 12 bases between them. CDR1 and CDR2 from the germline V gene are KGHSH and LQKENI. The CDR3 contains 13 residues. CDR3 amino acids: CASSPEQKVTQYF. The CDR3 coding sequence is TGTGCCAGCTCACCTGAGCAAAAAGTGACCCAGTACTTC.

CDR3 sequence: CATSRDRAGEAFF. In DNA, the CDR3 is TGTGCCACCAGCAGAGATCGAGCGGGTGAAGCTTTCTTT. The chain joins TRBV15 to TRBJ1-1, with D unclear. Trimming pared 0 bases from V and 7 bases from J, leaving 9 bases between. The length of the CDR3 is 13 residues. Germline loops: CDR1 LNHNV, CDR2 YYDKDF (reference sequence).

The CDR3 region has the DNA TGTGCCAGCACCCGACGGAGGGGGTCTAATGAGCAGTTCTTC. Translation: CASTRRRGSNEQFF. V usage is TRBV13 and J usage is TRBJ2-1; the D gene could be TRBD1 or TRBD2 (6 bases each). The CDR3 runs to 14 residues. Between the trimmed V and J ends, which lost 7 bases and 7 bases, there was a span of 17 bases. Germline lookup yields CDR1 PRHDT and CDR2 FYEKMQ (reference sequence).